This T cell receptor (beta chain) is drawn from a study of OX40 agonist ivuxolimab in advanced cancers. In the study overall: Patients received intravenous ivuxolimab every 2 weeks at 0.01 to 10 mg/kg.

Method: immunoSEQ multiplex PCR; TCRdb's copy keeps in-frame clones and lacks some. The profile shows around 76,000 clones, approximately 85% of them singletons. This clone appeared once. Its antigen is unidentified. Study observations and caveats: Clonal expansion was among the lowest in partial responders at 0.1-3.0 mg/kg, especially CD8+.

Trimming took off 6 bases at V and 2 bases at J, with 17 bases between the two ends. The V gene's germline CDR1 is SGHTA and CDR2 FQGNSA. CDR3 length: 17 residues. This TCR derives from an adult with an advanced solid tumor such as melanoma, head and neck, liver or kidney cancer. Here the sequenced sample was CD4+ or CD8+ T cells sorted from blood, taken in a trial of the OX40 agonist ivuxolimab. This rearrangement joins TRBV7-2 to TRBJ1-6; tentative D call: TRBD1 (6 bases). The CDR3 region has the DNA TGTGCCAGCAGACGATTTACAGGGAGCGCCTATAATTCACCCCTCCACTTT. Its translation: CASRRFTGSAYNSPLHF.